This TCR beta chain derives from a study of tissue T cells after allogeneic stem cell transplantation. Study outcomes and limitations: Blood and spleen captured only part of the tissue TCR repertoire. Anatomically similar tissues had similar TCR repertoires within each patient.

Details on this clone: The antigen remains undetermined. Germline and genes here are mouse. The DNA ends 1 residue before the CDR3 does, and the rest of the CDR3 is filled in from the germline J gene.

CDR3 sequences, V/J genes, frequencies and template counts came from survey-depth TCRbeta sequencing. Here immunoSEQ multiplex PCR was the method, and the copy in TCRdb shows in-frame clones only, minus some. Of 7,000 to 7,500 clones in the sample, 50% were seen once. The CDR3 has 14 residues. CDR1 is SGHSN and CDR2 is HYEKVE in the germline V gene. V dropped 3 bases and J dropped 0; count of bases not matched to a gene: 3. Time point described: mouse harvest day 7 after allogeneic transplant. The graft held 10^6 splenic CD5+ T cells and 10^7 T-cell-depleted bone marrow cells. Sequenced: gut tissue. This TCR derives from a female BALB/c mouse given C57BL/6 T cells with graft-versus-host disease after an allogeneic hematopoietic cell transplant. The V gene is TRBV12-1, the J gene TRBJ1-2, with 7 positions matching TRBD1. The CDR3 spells CASSWDSANSDYTF. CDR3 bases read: TGTGCCAGCTCTTGGGACAGTGCAAACTCCGACTACACC.